These 13 T cell receptor beta chains originate from one sample sequenced in a study of beta chain features in type 1 diabetes (dated by TCRdb to about 2018). Libraries were built with the immunoSEQ multiplex PCR assay. The High Capacity cDNA Reverse Transcription Kit was used to reverse transcribe all of the isolated RNA, meaning that expressed TCRB transcripts were what got sequenced. TCRdb's version of the immuneACCESS table is confined to in-frame rearrangements and falls short of the full clone set. An unresolved V gene accounts for under half of the shortfall where checked; the remainder is of unknown origin. Within this sample are hundreds of thousands of clones, with over 65% of them counted one time only. Approximately 0.05% of the sample lies in the top ten. Sequencing was performed on naive CD4+ T cells from blood. The cell subset or site label corresponds to: true naive CD4+ T cells. The source of these receptors is a young man in good health.

J is TRBJ1-4 and V is TRBV25-1, with 8 positions matching TRBD1. Per the germline V gene, CDR1 is MGHDK and CDR2 is SYGVNS. Germline trimming cut 1 base from V and 5 bases from J; bases unmatched to any gene: 9. The CDR3 spans 17 residues. The CDR3 nucleotides read TGTGCCAGCAGTGAATTAGACCGGGACAGGTTGAATGAAAAACTGTTTTTT. It codes for CASSELDRDRLNEKLFF. Full variable domain (missing parts from reference TRBV25-1 and TRBJ1-4): EADIYQTPRYLVIGTGKKITLECSQTMGHDKMYWYQQDPGMELHLIHYSYGVNSTEKGDLSSESTVSRIRTEHFPLTLESARPSHTSQYLCASSELDRDRLNEKLFFGSGTQLSVL.

As for this clone: This sample includes further DNA sequences coding for the same CDR3. The rearrangement uses TRBV30 and TRBJ2-5; D unresolved. In germline, CDR1 is GTSNPN, CDR2 SVGIG (reference sequence). The germline V and J ends were trimmed by 3 bases and 2 bases, with 4 bases remaining between them. The CDR3 length is 11 residues. The CDR3 loop is CAWSDQETQYF. CDR3 nucleotide sequence: TGTGCCTGGAGCGATCAAGAGACCCAGTACTTC.

CDR3 nucleotide sequence: TGTGCCAGCAGTGATGGCGGGGGTGTCTACACTGAAGCTTTCTTT. Translating it yields CASSDGGGVYTEAFF. This chain links TRBV2 with TRBJ1-1; TRBD1 might be the D (5 bases). V gave up 3 bases and J gave up 3 bases, with 14 bases separating them. CDR3 length: 15 residues. CDR1 SNHLY and CDR2 FYNNEI come from the germline V gene.

This rearrangement joins TRBV2 to TRBJ2-5, with TRBD2 matching over 7 bases. V trimming: 1 base; J trimming: 0 bases; junction bases outside the gene matches: 8. The CDR3 has 17 amino acids. Germline CDR1 is SNHLY and CDR2 is FYNNEI. The CDR3 loop is CASSEEASGLYQETQYF. CDR3 in DNA: TGTGCCAGCAGTGAAGAAGCTAGCGGATTGTACCAAGAGACCCAGTACTTC.

The chain couples TRBV29-1 to TRBJ2-2; D is undetermined. V was pared by 7 bases and J by 4 bases, with 10 bases between. The CDR3 length is 12 residues. Germline CDR1 is SQVTM and CDR2 is ANQGSEA. This chain's CDR3 is CSARHFTGELFF. For the CDR3, the DNA is TGCAGCGCCCGACATTTCACCGGGGAGCTGTTTTTT.

V usage is TRBV6-6 and J usage is TRBJ2-5; a weak D match, TRBD1 (5 bases). The germline gives CDR1 MNHNY, CDR2 SVGAGI (reference sequence). The CDR3 has 15 residues. Trimming left V 5 bases short and J 5 bases short, with 18 bases between. The CDR3 region is CASSGPGAVLETQYF. Written as DNA, the CDR3 is TGTGCCAGCAGTGGTCCTGGGGCGGTGTTGGAGACCCAGTACTTC.

V is TRBV30 and J is TRBJ2-1, with D unclear. Germline V CDR1 and CDR2: GTSNPN, SVGIG (reference sequence). The CDR3 runs 12 residues. V was trimmed by 5 bases and J by 4 bases, leaving 9 bases between them. This CDR3 is CAWGDTYNEQFF. In DNA, the CDR3 is TGTGCCTGGGGCGACACATACAATGAGCAGTTCTTC.

This chain links TRBV9 with TRBJ2-3, with D unresolved. Trimming left V 4 bases short and J 6 bases short, with 12 bases between. The CDR3 is made up of 13 amino acids. Germline V lookup: CDR1 SGDLS, CDR2 YYNGEE. CDR3 nucleotides: TGTGCCAGCAGCACGACTCCCGAGGATACGCAGTATTTT. Protein sequence: CASSTTPEDTQYF.

J is TRBJ2-7 and V is TRBV27; 12 bases are shared with TRBD2. CDR3 length: 15 residues. Germline V lookup: CDR1 MNHEY, CDR2 SMNVEV (reference sequence). With 5 bases clipped from V and 4 bases from J, the junction kept 6 bases outside the gene matches. The CDR3 DNA follows: TGTGCCAGCAGTAATGGACTAGCGGGGTCATACGAGCAGTACTTC. It specifies CASSNGLAGSYEQYF.

The genes are TRBV7-7 and TRBJ2-3; a weak D match, TRBD1 (6 bases). Germline V gives CDR1 SSHAT, CDR2 FNYEAQ (reference sequence). V lost 1 base to trimming and J lost 1 base, with 9 bases between them. CDR3 length: 15 amino acids. The CDR3 coding sequence is TGTGCCAGCAGCTTAGGTCCAGGGGGCACAGATACGCAGTATTTT. This encodes CASSLGPGGTDTQYF.

V gene TRBV5-1 combines with J gene TRBJ2-1; TRBD1 agrees at 9 bases. The CDR3 extends over 15 amino acids. V was pared by 0 bases and J by 3 bases, with 1 base of the junction left unmatched. Germline V gene sequence: CDR1 SGHRS, CDR2 YFSETQ. The CDR3 DNA is TGCGCCAGCAGCTTGGAGGGACAGGGCTACAATGAGCAGTTCTTC. It encodes CASSLEGQGYNEQFF.

The chain is built from TRBV30 and TRBJ2-7; D gene unclear. With 0 bases removed from V and 3 bases from J, the gap between germline ends came to 9 bases. CDR1 and CDR2 (germline): GTSNPN, SVGIG (reference sequence). CDR3 size: 13 residues. In nucleotides, the CDR3 is TGTGCCTGGAGTGTACTTGAAGTCTACGAGCAGTACTTC. Translating it yields CAWSVLEVYEQYF.

The chain joins TRBV29-1 to TRBJ2-3; D might be TRBD2 (7 bases). Looked up from germline, CDR1 is SQVTM and CDR2 is ANQGSEA. V lost 5 bases and J 5 bases, leaving 17 bases between the germline ends. The CDR3 is 14 residues long. The CDR3, as DNA: TGCAGCGTTCGGTCCGGGGGGCTGGAAGATACGCAGTATTTT. Protein sequence: CSVRSGGLEDTQYF.